This TCR beta chain was observed in a study of cytomegalovirus exposure and HLA in healthy donors. This clone was observed once. Its target is not known. The germline V gene has CDR1 SNHLY and CDR2 FYNNEI. The CDR3 extends over 12 amino acids. The V and J ends lost 6 bases and 6 bases, in that order; junction bases with no gene match: 4. Study-wide points: A later look showed TCR association rates differing by HLA locus, highest for DRB1 and lowest for HLA-C.

The primer mix had 60 Vbeta and 13 Jbeta primers. Measured with immunoSEQ multiplex PCR; TCRdb has only the in-frame clones, and not every one. The sample has more than 80,000 clones, 63% seen once; the top ten hold about 15%. The chain has TRBV2 and TRBJ1-2; 7 positions agree with TRBD1. Sample: PBMCs. The receptor's source is a woman between 35 and 50 years old in good health and CMV-seropositive. CDR3 residues: CASSRGTDGYTF. The CDR3 nucleotides are TGTGCCAGCAGCAGGGGGACTGATGGCTACACCTTC.